One and the same sample provided the 17 T cell receptor beta chains below, sequenced in a study of OX40 agonist ivuxolimab in advanced cancers. Sequencing was performed with immunoSEQ multiplex PCR; in TCRdb, only in-frame clones are kept and a portion is missing. The table lists around 95,000 clones, around 93% of them singletons. Here the sequenced sample was CD4+ or CD8+ T cells sorted from blood, taken in a trial of the OX40 agonist ivuxolimab. The source is an adult with an advanced solid tumor such as melanoma, head and neck, liver or kidney cancer.

The chain couples TRBV6-1 to TRBJ1-2, with D possibly TRBD1 on 6 matching bases. The CDR3 covers 15 residues. The germline gives CDR1 MNHNS, CDR2 SASEGT. Trimming removed 3 bases at V and 2 bases at J, with 13 bases between. The CDR3 region is CASSEVDSANYGYTF. The CDR3 region has the DNA TGTGCCAGCAGTGAGGTGGACAGCGCCAACTATGGCTACACCTTC.

The V and J genes are TRBV2 and TRBJ2-7; perhaps TRBD2 as D (5 bases). This CDR3 has 14 residues. Germline V CDR1 and CDR2: SNHLY, FYNNEI. V lost 8 bases to trimming and J lost 0 bases, with 14 bases between them. The CDR3 here is CASAWGRGSYEQYF. CDR3 sequence (DNA): TGTGCCAGCGCCTGGGGTCGGGGCTCCTACGAGCAGTACTTC.

V gene TRBV7-9 combines with J gene TRBJ1-4; 8 bases agree with TRBD1. V dropped 1 base and J dropped 7; count of bases not matched to a gene: 5. Germline V CDR1 and CDR2: SEHNR, FQNEAQ (reference sequence). The CDR3 spans 15 residues. The CDR3 loop reads CASSLGDRTFEKLFF. In nucleotides, the CDR3 is TGTGCCAGCAGCTTAGGGGACAGGACCTTTGAAAAACTGTTTTTT. Using reference TRBV7-9 and TRBJ1-4 for the parts outside the CDR3, the full variable domain is DTGVSQNPRHKITKRGQNVTFRCDPISEHNRLYWYRQTLGQGPEFLTYFQNEAQLEKSRLLSDRFSAERPKGSFSTLEIQRTEQGDSAMYLCASSLGDRTFEKLFFGSGTQLSVL.

V and J are TRBV18 and TRBJ2-1; tentative D call: TRBD2 (5 bases). V was pared by 5 bases and J by 0 bases, with 11 bases between. The germline V gene encodes CDR1 KGHSH and CDR2 LQKENI. The CDR3 is 15 residues long. The DNA for the CDR3 is TGTGCCAGCTCATTTACTAGTCTCTCCTACAATGAGCAGTTCTTC. Translating gives CASSFTSLSYNEQFF.

The rearrangement uses TRBV25-1 and TRBJ1-1; no reliable D call. The CDR3 loop spans 15 amino acids. V lost 8 bases and J 6 bases, leaving 22 bases between the germline ends. Germline assignment: CDR1 MGHDK and CDR2 SYGVNS. CDR3 amino acids: CASEPYTLASPEAFF. DNA of the CDR3: TGTGCCAGCGAGCCTTACACGCTAGCGTCTCCTGAAGCTTTCTTT.

The chain employs TRBV6-5 and TRBJ1-5; no definite D call. The CDR3 spans 13 residues. Trimming cost V 5 bases and J 2 bases, with 7 bases left between them. From germline, CDR1 is MNHEY and CDR2 SVGAGI. The CDR3 DNA sequence: TGTGCCAGCAGTCCGAAGGGCAATCAGCCCCAGCATTTT. Translation: CASSPKGNQPQHF.

The chain recombines TRBV6-4 with TRBJ2-3, with TRBD1 identical over 10 bases. CDR3 size: 16 residues. Germline loops: CDR1 MRHNA, CDR2 SNTAGT. V shed 3 bases and J 5 bases; nucleotides not matched to a gene: 8. As DNA, the CDR3 is TGTGCCAGCAGTGAGTCCGGGACAGGGGATCAAGATACGCAGTATTTT. Amino acids: CASSESGTGDQDTQYF.

The chain recombines TRBV27 with TRBJ1-4; D possibly corresponds to TRBD1 (5 bases). The ends were cut back, 2 bases at V and 8 bases at J, with 9 bases in the middle. This CDR3 region has 13 residues. Germline lookup yields CDR1 MNHEY and CDR2 SMNVEV (reference sequence). The CDR3 DNA is TGTGCCAGCAGTTTAAATCGGGGGGAAAAACTGTTTTTT. Its translation is CASSLNRGEKLFF.

The chain carries TRBV15 and TRBJ2-5; D might be TRBD1 or TRBD2, each matching 5 bases. The CDR3 length is 17 residues. From germline, CDR1 is LNHNV and CDR2 YYDKDF (reference sequence). V lost 1 base to trimming and J lost 5 bases, with 20 bases between them. CDR3 residues: CATSRGARGRKWETQYF. The CDR3 DNA is TGTGCCACCAGCAGAGGTGCCCGGGGCCGTAAGTGGGAGACCCAGTACTTC.

The rearrangement uses TRBV15 and TRBJ2-1, with D perhaps matching TRBD2 (6 bases). V was pared by 3 bases and J by 8 bases, with 23 bases between. The CDR3 sequence is 17 residues long. Germline CDR1 LNHNV, CDR2 YYDKDF (reference sequence). The CDR3 DNA follows: TGTGCCACCAGCAGCAGATATCCTAGCGTCAGAGTCGATGAGCAGTTCTTC. Translation: CATSSRYPSVRVDEQFF.

The chain uses TRBV5-4 and TRBJ1-1; 10 bases align to TRBD1. The CDR3 totals 16 residues. From germline, CDR1 is SGHNT and CDR2 YYREEE (reference sequence). Trimming removed 4 bases from V and 0 bases from J; junction bases left unmatched: 6. This chain's CDR3 is CASSPGQGGMNTEAFF. CDR3 DNA sequence: TGTGCCAGCAGCCCTGGACAGGGGGGAATGAACACTGAAGCTTTCTTT.

This sequence joins TRBV28 and TRBJ2-7; 8 bases match TRBD2. The CDR3 runs 14 residues. Germline V CDR1 and CDR2: MDHEN, SYDVKM. Unmatched junction bases numbered 7, after V lost 6 bases and J lost 3 bases. The CDR3 sequence is CASRGGLAIYEQYF. DNA for the CDR3: TGTGCCAGCAGGGGTGGACTAGCAATCTACGAGCAGTACTTC. Complete variable domain (other parts from reference TRBV28 and TRBJ2-7): DVKVTQSSRYLVKRTGEKVFLECVQDMDHENMFWYRQDPGLGLRLIYFSYDVKMKEKGDIPEGYSVSREKKERFSLILESASTNQTSMYLCASRGGLAIYEQYFGPGTRLTVT.

The chain carries TRBV15 and TRBJ2-1; D unclear. CDR3 length equals 17 residues. Between the trimmed V and J ends, which lost 1 base and 6 bases, there was a span of 19 bases. Germline values: CDR1 LNHNV, CDR2 YYDKDF (reference sequence). CDR3 residues: CATSRVLNGYVVNEQFF. The CDR3 DNA follows: TGTGCCACCAGCAGAGTTCTAAACGGATACGTCGTCAATGAGCAGTTCTTC.

This sequence joins TRBV6-5 and TRBJ2-5; the D is unclear. This CDR3 has 15 residues. V lost 0 bases, J lost 0 bases, and 8 bases lay in between. CDR1 is MNHEY, CDR2 SVGAGI, per germline. CDR3 amino acids: CASSYSRTYQETQYF. In DNA form, the CDR3 reads TGTGCCAGCAGTTACTCGCGGACGTACCAAGAGACCCAGTACTTC.

V gene TRBV28 combines with J gene TRBJ1-3; D gene unclear. The CDR3 extends over 16 amino acids. Germline V gene lookup returns CDR1 MDHEN and CDR2 SYDVKM. The ends were cut back, 5 bases at V and 0 bases at J, with 14 bases in the middle. This CDR3 reads CASSNRDIPSGNTIYF. The CDR3 DNA is TGTGCCAGCAGTAATAGGGATATCCCCTCTGGAAACACCATATATTTT.

This rearrangement joins TRBV5-1 to TRBJ1-4; a weak D match, TRBD1 (6 bases). Looked up from germline, CDR1 is SGHRS and CDR2 is YFSETQ. Trimming shortened V by 3 bases and J by 0 bases, and 9 bases separated the two germline ends. This CDR3 has 15 amino acids. The CDR3 here is CASSYRDTTNEKLFF. DNA for the CDR3: TGCGCCAGCAGCTACCGGGACACAACTAATGAAAAACTGTTTTTT.

This rearrangement joins TRBV10-3 to TRBJ1-1; maybe TRBD1 (5 bases). The CDR3 is made up of 13 amino acids. Germline CDR1 and CDR2: ENHRY and SYGVKD. Between the trimmed V and J ends, which lost 4 bases and 3 bases, there was a span of 9 bases. DNA for the CDR3: TGTGCCATCAGTGGGAGCAGGGACACTGAAGCTTTCTTT. Protein: CAISGSRDTEAFF.